Presented here are 9 T cell receptor beta chains from one specimen sequenced in a study of vaccination effects on CD4 cells after COVID-19. The antigens these receptors bind are not known. Measured with immunoSEQ multiplex PCR; TCRdb has only the in-frame clones, and not every one. The sample lists over 25,000 clones, over 60% occurring once. After expansion with viral peptide pools in the ViraFEST assay, antigen-specific CD4+ T cells were sequenced. Culturing for ten to eleven days preceded CD4+ T cell isolation. Either the BNT162b2 or mRNA-1273 vaccine was given to participants in two doses. This sample comprised CD4+ T cells from PBMCs cultured with SARS-CoV-2 spike peptides, obtained after COVID-19 vaccination. These TCRs come from a human donor who received a COVID-19 vaccine. Some clones in this sample may be carry-over from other donors' samples.

The CDR3 nucleotides read TGCGCCAGCAGCTTGGCAGGACTAGTGATAAATGCGGCCGGGGAGCTGTTTTTT. It yields the protein CASSLAGLVINAAGELFF. The chain is built from TRBV5-1 and TRBJ2-2, with 7 bases lining up with TRBD2. Germline CDR1 is SGHRS and CDR2 is YFSETQ. The V segment lost 0 bases and the J segment 6 bases; nucleotides outside the gene matches: 14. CDR3 length: 18 amino acids.

This clone qualifies as medium-sized (0.01 to 0.1%). This CDR3 is CASSFGFLAVDTQYF. CDR3 coding DNA: TGTGCCAGCAGCTTCGGGTTCCTAGCGGTAGATACGCAGTATTTT. The chain has TRBV5-6 and TRBJ2-3, with TRBD2 matching 7 bases. Germline assignment: CDR1 SGHDT and CDR2 YYEEEE. The CDR3 runs 15 residues. The V gene end was trimmed by 2 bases and the J gene end by 5 bases; junction bases not matched to a gene: 8.

The chain has TRBV5-1 and TRBJ2-3, with 7 bases matching TRBD2. Trimming took 4 bases from V and 3 from J; bases not matched to a gene: 11. The CDR3 length is 16 residues. CDR1 and CDR2 from the germline V gene are SGHRS and YFSETQ. The CDR3 protein is CASSPYGQGGTDTQYF. The CDR3 DNA reads as TGCGCCAGCAGCCCCTACGGGCAGGGAGGGACAGATACGCAGTATTTT.

The chain is built from TRBV28 and TRBJ2-1; D ambiguous. V was trimmed by 3 bases and J by 0 bases, leaving 9 bases between them. CDR1 and CDR2 from the germline V gene are MDHEN and SYDVKM. This CDR3 spans 15 amino acids. As DNA, the CDR3 is TGTGCCAGCAGTTTCTCAGGAAACTCCTACAATGAGCAGTTCTTC. Translating gives CASSFSGNSYNEQFF.

This clone was seen a handful of times. This chain links TRBV24-1 with TRBJ2-2; D may be TRBD2 (6 bases). This CDR3 is built from 14 residues. CDR1 is KGHDR and CDR2 is SFDVKD in the germline V gene. The ends were cut back, 9 bases at V and 4 bases at J, with 14 bases in the middle. For the CDR3, the DNA is TGTGCCACCGCCGCCGGGGGTGCCACCGGGGAGCTGTTTTTT. Translating it yields CATAAGGATGELFF.

The rearrangement joins TRBV6-4 to TRBJ2-3; D ambiguous. CDR1 is MRHNA and CDR2 is SNTAGT in the germline V gene. The CDR3 length is 16 residues. The V and J ends lost 2 bases and 0 bases respectively, with 12 bases between them. The CDR3 protein is CASSDRVLSSTDTQYF. The CDR3 DNA is TGTGCCAGCAGTGACAGGGTCCTCAGTAGCACAGATACGCAGTATTTT.

This clone was counted once. The gene calls are TRBV5-4 and TRBJ2-3, with D possibly being TRBD2 (5 bases). V was shortened by 4 bases and J by 1 base, with 13 bases between the two germline ends. Germline V gives CDR1 SGHNT, CDR2 YYREEE (reference sequence). CDR3 size: 15 residues. The CDR3 sequence is CASSPRTPGTDTQYF. CDR3 in DNA: TGTGCCAGCAGCCCAAGGACTCCGGGCACAGATACGCAGTATTTT.

The chain links TRBV18 to TRBJ2-1; D is possibly TRBD1 (6 bases). Germline CDR1 KGHSH, CDR2 LQKENI. This CDR3 is built from 14 residues. Trimming left V 5 bases short and J 3 bases short, with 11 bases between. The CDR3 nucleotides read TGTGCCAGCTCAATAAGACAGGACTACAATGAGCAGTTCTTC. It is translated as CASSIRQDYNEQFF.

This clone came up a few times. V gene TRBV7-6 combines with J gene TRBJ1-6, with 7 nucleotides matching TRBD1. CDR1 and CDR2 (germline): SGHVS, FNYEAQ. The ends lost 5 bases at V and 6 bases at J; junction bases unmatched: 10. The CDR3 spans 16 residues. This chain's CDR3 is CASSKDDGTANSPLHF. In nucleotides, the CDR3 is TGTGCCAGCAGCAAAGATGACGGGACAGCTAATTCACCCCTCCACTTT.